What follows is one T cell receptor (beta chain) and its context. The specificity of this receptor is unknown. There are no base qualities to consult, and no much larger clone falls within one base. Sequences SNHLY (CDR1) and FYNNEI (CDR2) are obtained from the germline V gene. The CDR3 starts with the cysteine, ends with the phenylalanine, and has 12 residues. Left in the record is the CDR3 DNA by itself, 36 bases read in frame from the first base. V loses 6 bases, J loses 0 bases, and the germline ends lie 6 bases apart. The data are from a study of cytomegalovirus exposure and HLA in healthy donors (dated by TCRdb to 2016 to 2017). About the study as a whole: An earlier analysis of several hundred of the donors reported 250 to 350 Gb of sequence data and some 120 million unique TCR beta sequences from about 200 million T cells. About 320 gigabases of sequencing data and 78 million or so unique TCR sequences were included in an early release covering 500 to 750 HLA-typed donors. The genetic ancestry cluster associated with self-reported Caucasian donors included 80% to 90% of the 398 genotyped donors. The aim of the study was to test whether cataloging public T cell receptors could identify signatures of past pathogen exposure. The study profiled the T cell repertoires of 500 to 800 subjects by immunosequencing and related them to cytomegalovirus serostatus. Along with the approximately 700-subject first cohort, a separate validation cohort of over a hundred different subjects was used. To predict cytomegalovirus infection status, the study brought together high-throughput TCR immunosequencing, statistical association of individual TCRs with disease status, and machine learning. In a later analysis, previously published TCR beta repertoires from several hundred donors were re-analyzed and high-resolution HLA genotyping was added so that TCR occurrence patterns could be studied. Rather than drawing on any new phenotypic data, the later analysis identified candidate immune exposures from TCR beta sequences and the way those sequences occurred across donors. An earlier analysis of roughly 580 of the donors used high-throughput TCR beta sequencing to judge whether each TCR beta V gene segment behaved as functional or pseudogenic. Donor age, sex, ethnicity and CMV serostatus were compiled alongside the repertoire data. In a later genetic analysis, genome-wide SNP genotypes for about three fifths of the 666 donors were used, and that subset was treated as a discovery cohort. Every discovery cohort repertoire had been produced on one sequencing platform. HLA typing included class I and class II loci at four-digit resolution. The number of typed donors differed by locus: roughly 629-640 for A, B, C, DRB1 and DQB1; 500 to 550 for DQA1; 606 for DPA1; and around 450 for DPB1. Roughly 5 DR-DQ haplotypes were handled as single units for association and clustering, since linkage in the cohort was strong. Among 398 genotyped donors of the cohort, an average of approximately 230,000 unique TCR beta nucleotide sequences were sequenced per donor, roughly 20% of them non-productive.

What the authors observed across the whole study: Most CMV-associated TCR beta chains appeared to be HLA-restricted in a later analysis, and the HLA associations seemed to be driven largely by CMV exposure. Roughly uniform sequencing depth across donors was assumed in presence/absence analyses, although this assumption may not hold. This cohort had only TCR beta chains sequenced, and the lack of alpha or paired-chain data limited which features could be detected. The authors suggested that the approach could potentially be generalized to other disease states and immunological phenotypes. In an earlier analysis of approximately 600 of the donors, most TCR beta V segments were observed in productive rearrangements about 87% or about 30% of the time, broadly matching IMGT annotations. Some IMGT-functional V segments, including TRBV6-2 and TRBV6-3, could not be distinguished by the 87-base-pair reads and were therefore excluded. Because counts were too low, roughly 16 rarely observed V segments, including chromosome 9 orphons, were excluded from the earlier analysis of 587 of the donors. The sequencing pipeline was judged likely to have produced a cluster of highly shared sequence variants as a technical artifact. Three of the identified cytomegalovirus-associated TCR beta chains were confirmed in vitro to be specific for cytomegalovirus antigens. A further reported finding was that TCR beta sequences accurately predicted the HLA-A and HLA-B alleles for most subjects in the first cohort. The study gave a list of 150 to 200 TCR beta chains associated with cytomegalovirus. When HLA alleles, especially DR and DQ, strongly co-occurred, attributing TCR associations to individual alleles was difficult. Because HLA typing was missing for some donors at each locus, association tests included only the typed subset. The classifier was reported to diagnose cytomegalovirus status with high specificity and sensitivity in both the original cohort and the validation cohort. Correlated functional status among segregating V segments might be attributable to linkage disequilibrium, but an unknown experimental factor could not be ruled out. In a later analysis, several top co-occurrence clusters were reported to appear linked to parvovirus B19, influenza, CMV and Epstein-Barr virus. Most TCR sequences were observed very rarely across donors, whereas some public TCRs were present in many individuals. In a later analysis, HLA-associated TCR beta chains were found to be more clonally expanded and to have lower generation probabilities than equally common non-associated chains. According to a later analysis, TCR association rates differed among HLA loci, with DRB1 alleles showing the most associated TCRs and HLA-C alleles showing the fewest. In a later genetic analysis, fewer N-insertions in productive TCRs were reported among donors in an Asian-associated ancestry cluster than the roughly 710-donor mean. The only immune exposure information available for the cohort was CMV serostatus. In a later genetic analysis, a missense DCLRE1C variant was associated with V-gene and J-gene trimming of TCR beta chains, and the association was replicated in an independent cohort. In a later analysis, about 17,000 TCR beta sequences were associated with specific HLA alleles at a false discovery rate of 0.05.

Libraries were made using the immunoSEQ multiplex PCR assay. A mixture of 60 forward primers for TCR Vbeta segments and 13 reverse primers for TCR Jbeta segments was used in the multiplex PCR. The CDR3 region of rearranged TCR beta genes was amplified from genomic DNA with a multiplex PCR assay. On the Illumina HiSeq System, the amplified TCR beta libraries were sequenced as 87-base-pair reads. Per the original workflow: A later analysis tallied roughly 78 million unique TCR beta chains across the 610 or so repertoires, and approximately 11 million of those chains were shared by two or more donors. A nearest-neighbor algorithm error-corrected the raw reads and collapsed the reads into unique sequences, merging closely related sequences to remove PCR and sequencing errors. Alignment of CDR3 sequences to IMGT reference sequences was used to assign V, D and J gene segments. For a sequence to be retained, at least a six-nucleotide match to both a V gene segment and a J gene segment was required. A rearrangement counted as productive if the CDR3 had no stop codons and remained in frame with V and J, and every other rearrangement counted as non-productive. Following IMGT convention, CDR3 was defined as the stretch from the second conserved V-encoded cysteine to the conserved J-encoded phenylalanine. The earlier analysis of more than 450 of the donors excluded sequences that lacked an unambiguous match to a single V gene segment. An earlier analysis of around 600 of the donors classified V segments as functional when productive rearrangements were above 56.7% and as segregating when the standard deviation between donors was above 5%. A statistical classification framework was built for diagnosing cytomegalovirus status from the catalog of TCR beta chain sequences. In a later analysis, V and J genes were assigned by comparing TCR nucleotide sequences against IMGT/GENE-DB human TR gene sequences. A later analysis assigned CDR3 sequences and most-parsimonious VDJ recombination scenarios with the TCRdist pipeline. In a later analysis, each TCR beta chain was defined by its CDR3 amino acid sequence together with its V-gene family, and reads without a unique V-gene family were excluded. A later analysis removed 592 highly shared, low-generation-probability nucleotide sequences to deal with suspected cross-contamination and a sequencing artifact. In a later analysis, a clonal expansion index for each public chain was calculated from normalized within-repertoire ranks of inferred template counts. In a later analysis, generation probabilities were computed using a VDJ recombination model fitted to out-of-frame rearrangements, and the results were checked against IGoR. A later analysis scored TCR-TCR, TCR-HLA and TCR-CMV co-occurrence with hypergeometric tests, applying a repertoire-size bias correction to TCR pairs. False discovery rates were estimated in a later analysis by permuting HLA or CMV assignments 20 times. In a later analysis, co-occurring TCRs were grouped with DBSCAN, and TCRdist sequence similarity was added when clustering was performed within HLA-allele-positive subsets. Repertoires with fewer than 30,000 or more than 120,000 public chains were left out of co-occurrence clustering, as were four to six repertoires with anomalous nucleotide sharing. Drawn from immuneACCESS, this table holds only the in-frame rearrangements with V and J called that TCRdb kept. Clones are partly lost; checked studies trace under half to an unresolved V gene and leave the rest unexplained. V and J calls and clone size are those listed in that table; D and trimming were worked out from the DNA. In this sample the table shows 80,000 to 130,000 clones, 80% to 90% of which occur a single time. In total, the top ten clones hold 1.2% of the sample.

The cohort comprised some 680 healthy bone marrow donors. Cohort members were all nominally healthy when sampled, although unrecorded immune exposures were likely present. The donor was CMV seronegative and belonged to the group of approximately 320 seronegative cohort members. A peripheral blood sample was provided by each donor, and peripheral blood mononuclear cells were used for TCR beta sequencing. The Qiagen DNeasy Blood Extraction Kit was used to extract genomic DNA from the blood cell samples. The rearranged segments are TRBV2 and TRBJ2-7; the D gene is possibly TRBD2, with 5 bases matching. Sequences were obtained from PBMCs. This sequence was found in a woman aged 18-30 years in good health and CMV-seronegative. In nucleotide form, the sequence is TGTGCCAGCAGGCGGGTCTCCTACGAGCAGTACTTC. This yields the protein CASRRVSYEQYF.